The next 22 T cell receptor beta chains were all read from a single sample in a study of blood T cell repertoires in COVID-19 (dated by TCRdb to about 2020). Receptor amplification or capture employed the immunoSEQ multiplex PCR assay. Entries here come from immuneACCESS through TCRdb and include only in-frame sequences with V and J called. Some clones fail to appear in such tables; in the studies checked, an unresolved V gene covers under half of the shortfall, and the cause of the remainder is unknown. Counted in this sample were some 68,000 clones; 87% of them appeared once. The ten largest account for 3.4% of the sample. The sample comprised peripheral blood. The source of these receptors is a woman aged 45-60 years with COVID-19, enrolled during active disease.

The CDR3 nucleotides read TGTGCCAGCAGCTTATTCTCTGAAGCTTTCTTT. The encoded protein is CASSLFSEAFF. The chain uses TRBV7-2 and TRBJ1-1, with D unclear. Between the trimmed V and J ends, which lost 2 bases and 6 bases, there was a span of 4 bases. The CDR3 spans 11 residues. The germline V gene has CDR1 SGHTA and CDR2 FQGNSA.

The sample holds one count of this clone. The rearrangement uses TRBV6-5 and TRBJ2-1, with TRBD1 as a possible D gene (6 bases). Germline V CDR1 and CDR2: MNHEY, SVGAGI. This CDR3 has 13 amino acids. Trimming left V 6 bases short and J 9 bases short, with 15 bases between. CDR3 loop: CASRPDRYGEQFF. In nucleotides, the CDR3 is TGTGCCAGCAGGCCTGACAGGTATGGTGAGCAGTTCTTC.

The chain links TRBV4-1 to TRBJ1-1, with no clear D. V lost 4 bases, J lost 5 bases, and 14 bases lay in between. The CDR3 is 14 amino acids. Per the germline V gene, CDR1 is MGHRA and CDR2 is YSYEKL. CDR3 nucleotides: TGCGCCAGCAGCCGCGGGCGGGTAATAACTGAAGCTTTCTTT. Translating it yields CASSRGRVITEAFF.

This sequence joins TRBV25-1 and TRBJ1-2, with D hard to call. Between the trimmed V and J ends, which lost 1 base and 6 bases, there was a span of 3 bases. The germline V gene has CDR1 MGHDK and CDR2 SYGVNS. This CDR3 comprises 11 residues. The CDR3 DNA follows: TGTGCCAGCAGTGAATTAGATGGCTACACCTTC. This codes for CASSELDGYTF.

The chain has TRBV6-4 and TRBJ2-7; TRBD1 matches at 7 bases. J gave up 0 bases and V 6 bases, and 5 bases lay outside the gene matches. The CDR3 sequence is 14 residues long. Per the germline V gene, CDR1 is MRHNA and CDR2 is SNTAGT. The CDR3 region has the DNA TGTGCCAGCAGAGGGGGCCAGCACTCCTACGAGCAGTACTTC. This codes for CASRGGQHSYEQYF.

This sequence joins TRBV28 and TRBJ2-7, with 11 bases that match TRBD2. The V gene end was trimmed by 2 bases and the J gene end by 3 bases; junction bases not matched to a gene: 3. The CDR3 has 15 amino acids. Germline CDR1 is MDHEN and CDR2 is SYDVKM. The CDR3 DNA reads TGTGCCAGCAGTTTAACTAGCGGGAGTCTCTACGAGCAGTACTTC. It translates to CASSLTSGSLYEQYF. Full variable domain (outside the CDR3, taken from reference TRBV28 and TRBJ2-7): DVKVTQSSRYLVKRTGEKVFLECVQDMDHENMFWYRQDPGLGLRLIYFSYDVKMKEKGDIPEGYSVSREKKERFSLILESASTNQTSMYLCASSLTSGSLYEQYFGPGTRLTVT.

This rearrangement joins TRBV28 to TRBJ1-6, with unresolved D. This CDR3 spans 14 amino acids. The germline CDR1 and CDR2 sequences are MDHEN and SYDVKM. The V and J ends lost 4 bases and 6 bases respectively, with 10 bases between them. In nucleotides, the CDR3 is TGTGCCAGCAGTTCCCGTCCCCTTAATTCACCCCTCCACTTT. Protein sequence: CASSSRPLNSPLHF.

This chain connects TRBV29-1 to TRBJ1-1, with 7 bases lining up with TRBD1. This CDR3 spans 13 amino acids. With 6 bases clipped from V and 0 bases from J, the junction kept 4 bases outside the gene matches. Germline lookup yields CDR1 SQVTM and CDR2 ANQGSEA. The CDR3: CSVPGQMNTEAFF. DNA for the CDR3: TGCAGCGTCCCGGGACAGATGAACACTGAAGCTTTCTTT.

The rearrangement joins TRBV24-1 to TRBJ2-6; maybe TRBD1 (6 bases). The CDR3 covers 17 residues. Germline-derived CDR1 and CDR2 are KGHDR and SFDVKD. V was trimmed by 3 bases and J by 2 bases, leaving 13 bases between them. The CDR3 loop reads CATSDPTGSPGANVLTF. CDR3 nucleotide sequence: TGTGCCACCAGTGATCCGACAGGATCTCCTGGGGCCAACGTCCTGACTTTC.

The CDR3 is CATSRTRQGQETQYF. DNA of the CDR3: TGTGCCACCAGCAGAACACGACAGGGCCAAGAGACCCAGTACTTC. The chain carries TRBV15 and TRBJ2-5; 7 nucleotides agree with TRBD1. CDR1 and CDR2 from the germline V gene are LNHNV and YYDKDF (reference sequence). This CDR3 region has 15 residues. V lost 2 bases, J lost 1 base, and 4 bases stayed unmatched.

The chain recombines TRBV20-1 with TRBJ2-7, with 11 positions matching TRBD2. Germline loops: CDR1 DFQATT, CDR2 SNEGSKA (reference sequence). V shed 3 bases, J shed 3 bases, and the junction held 4 bases outside the gene matches. The CDR3 consists of 14 residues. The CDR3 here is CSASYGTSGYEQYF. CDR3 in DNA: TGCAGTGCTAGTTACGGGACTAGCGGCTACGAGCAGTACTTC.

This clone has just one count. The chain combines TRBV28 with TRBJ2-1; TRBD1 aligns across 7 bases. Per germline, CDR1 MDHEN and CDR2 SYDVKM. This CDR3 contains 16 residues. V lost 4 bases to trimming and J lost 5 bases; unmatched junction nucleotides: 11. The CDR3, as DNA: TGTGCCAGCAGTTGGGGACAGTCAGTGGGGAACAATGAGCAGTTCTTC. This gives the protein CASSWGQSVGNNEQFF.

The V gene is TRBV21-1, the J gene TRBJ2-7; TRBD2 was called by the table and not checked on the DNA. TRBV21-1 is marked as a pseudogene. The CDR3 covers 16 residues. This CDR3 reads CASSKRTSGSSYEQYF. The CDR3, as DNA: TGTGCCAGCAGCAAGAGGACTAGCGGGAGCTCCTACGAGCAGTACTTC.

CDR3 sequence (DNA): TGTGCCAGCTCAAAGGCGGGGACTACCTCCTACGAGCAGTACTTC. As protein: CASSKAGTTSYEQYF. The chain combines TRBV18 with TRBJ2-7; 7 bases align to TRBD2. The CDR3 has 15 residues. V gave up 5 bases and J gave up 0 bases; unmatched junction bases: 7. CDR1 and CDR2 from the germline V gene are KGHSH and LQKENI. Together with reference TRBV18 and TRBJ2-7, the CDR3 gives the full variable domain: NAGVMQNPRHLVRRRGQEARLRCSPMKGHSHVYWYRQLPEEGLKFMVYLQKENIIDESGMPKERFSAEFPKEGPSILRIQQVVRGDSAAYFCASSKAGTTSYEQYFGPGTRLTVT.

The rearrangement links TRBV11-3 to TRBJ2-2; 7 nucleotides line up with TRBD1. Losses at the gene ends were 0 bases for V and 4 bases for J; bases not matched to a gene: 5. Germline CDR1 SGHNT, CDR2 YENEEA. This CDR3 comprises 16 residues. CDR3 DNA: TGTGCCAGCAGCTTAGATCAACAGGGGTCCACCGGGGAGCTGTTTTTT. Protein product: CASSLDQQGSTGELFF.

This sequence joins TRBV14 and TRBJ2-1, with 7 bases lining up with TRBD2. CDR1 and CDR2 (germline): SGHDN, FVKESK. V lost 4 bases and J lost 9; bases outside the gene matches: 15. The CDR3 contains 16 residues. CDR3 residues: CASSPVGGSSSSEQFF. CDR3 nucleotide sequence: TGTGCCAGCAGCCCCGTGGGGGGGTCTAGCAGCAGTGAGCAGTTCTTC.

The rearrangement links TRBV27 to TRBJ2-7; possible D gene TRBD1, 5 bases. The V gene lost 0 bases and the J gene lost 2 bases, with 11 bases spanning the gap. This CDR3 is 15 amino acids long. In germline, CDR1 is MNHEY, CDR2 SMNVEV (reference sequence). The CDR3 loop reads CASSLSVQGPYEQYF. The CDR3, as DNA: TGTGCCAGCAGTTTATCGGTTCAGGGCCCCTACGAGCAGTACTTC.

The gene calls are TRBV4-2 and TRBJ2-6; maybe TRBD1 (6 bases). Trimming took 1 base from V and 0 from J, leaving 10 bases between them. The CDR3 spans 17 residues. Looked up from germline, CDR1 is LGHNA and CDR2 is YNFKEQ. The chain's CDR3 is CASSQVGGRSGANVLTF. The CDR3, as DNA: TGTGCCAGCAGCCAAGTAGGGGGACGCTCTGGGGCCAACGTCCTGACTTTC.

This chain joins TRBV4-2 and TRBJ1-2; D is undetermined. This CDR3 has 13 amino acids. V was pared by 1 base and J by 4 bases, with 7 bases between. Germline CDR1 LGHNA, CDR2 YNFKEQ. The CDR3 loop reads CASSQGGPYGYTF. The CDR3, as DNA: TGTGCCAGCAGCCAAGGCGGCCCCTATGGCTACACCTTC.

This chain's CDR3 is CASSTRPGEVEQYF. The CDR3 nucleotides are TGTGCCAGCAGCACCCGACCGGGTGAGGTCGAGCAGTACTTC. V is TRBV7-8 and J is TRBJ2-7; D is unresolved. The CDR3 consists of 14 residues. With 5 bases removed from V and 6 bases from J, the gap between germline ends came to 17 bases. Germline V lookup: CDR1 SGHVS, CDR2 FQNEAQ.

The DNA for the CDR3 is TGTGCCTGGAGAAAGGAGCAGGGGCTACGCGAGCAGTACTTC. Its protein is CAWRKEQGLREQYF. This sequence joins TRBV30 and TRBJ2-7; D possibly corresponds to TRBD1 (6 bases). Germline-derived CDR1 and CDR2 are GTSNPN and SVGIG (reference sequence). Trimming cost V 3 bases and J 6 bases, with 18 bases left between them. The CDR3 sequence is 14 residues long.

This clone was recorded only once. The chain uses TRBV5-4 and TRBJ2-5, with 9 bases aligning to TRBD2. The CDR3 length is 15 residues. Unmatched junction bases numbered 8, after V lost 4 bases and J lost 4 bases. Germline CDR1 is SGHNT and CDR2 is YYREEE (reference sequence). CDR3 DNA: TGTGCCAGCAGCCGACTAGCGGTAGTTGGAGAGACCCAGTACTTC. It codes for CASSRLAVVGETQYF.